The subject of this entry is one T cell receptor (beta chain). What it binds is not known. The data derive from a study of T cell responses to AZD1222 COVID-19 vaccine. Study observations and caveats: Samples come after the peak T cell response, not at day 14. Seropositivity was recorded at baseline in only a handful of AZD1222 recipients. Mostly white British, mostly female donors; authors suggested clonal diversity may be underestimated.

The table came from immunoSEQ multiplex PCR; TCRdb's copy has only in-frame clones and leaves some out. The repertoire holds fewer than 200,000 clones, with 90% to 95% as singletons. Sequencing was performed on peripheral blood, taken 28 days after the second AZD1222 dose. The clonotype comes from an adult who received the AZD1222 COVID-19 vaccine.

The CDR3 DNA follows: TGTGCCAGCGTTGGACAGACCAATCAGCCCCAGCATTTT. Protein: CASVGQTNQPQHF. This chain uses TRBV2 with TRBJ1-5; D might be TRBD1 (6 bases). The V end was cut by 8 bases, the J end by 3 bases, with 11 bases between. CDR3 length: 13 residues. Germline V gene lookup returns CDR1 SNHLY and CDR2 FYNNEI.